This entry concerns a single T cell receptor (beta chain). The data are from a study of T cell changes during pregnancy in multiple sclerosis. Using immunoSEQ multiplex PCR, the repertoire was profiled, and TCRdb retains in-frame clones only, with some absent. Of around 110,000 clones in the sample, 92% were seen once. Trimming removed 5 bases from V and 0 bases from J, with 11 bases in between. CDR3 size: 15 residues. Germline CDR1 MGHDK, CDR2 SYGVNS. Specimen: peripheral blood, collected in the third trimester of pregnancy. The genes are TRBV25-1 and TRBJ1-3, with a possible D match to TRBD1 (6 bases). The TCR originated in a female donor in good health, enrolled as a control in a pregnancy study. CDR3 sequence: CASSLDSFSGNTIYF. The CDR3 nucleotides read TGTGCCAGCAGTTTGGACAGCTTCTCTGGAAACACCATATATTTT. The full variable domain, in which reference TRBV25-1 and TRBJ1-3 provide the parts outside the CDR3, is EADIYQTPRYLVIGTGKKITLECSQTMGHDKMYWYQQDPGMELHLIHYSYGVNSTEKGDLSSESTVSRIRTEHFPLTLESARPSHTSQYLCASSLDSFSGNTIYFGEGSWLTVV.